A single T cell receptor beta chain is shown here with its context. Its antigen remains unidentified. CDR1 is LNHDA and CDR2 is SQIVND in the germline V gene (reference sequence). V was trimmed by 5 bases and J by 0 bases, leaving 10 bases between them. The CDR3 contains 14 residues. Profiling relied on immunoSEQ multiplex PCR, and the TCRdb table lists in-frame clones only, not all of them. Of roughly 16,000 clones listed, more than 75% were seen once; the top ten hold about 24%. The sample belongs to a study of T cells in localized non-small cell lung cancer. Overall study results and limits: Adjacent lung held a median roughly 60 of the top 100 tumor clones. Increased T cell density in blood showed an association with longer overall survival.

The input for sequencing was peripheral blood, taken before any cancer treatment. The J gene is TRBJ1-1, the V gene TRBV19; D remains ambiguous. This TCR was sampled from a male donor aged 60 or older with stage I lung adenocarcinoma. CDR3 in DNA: TGTGCCAGTAGTCCGCAAACAGTGAACACTGAAGCTTTCTTT. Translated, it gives CASSPQTVNTEAFF.